A selection of T cell receptor beta chains follows, all from one sample in a study of control samples from healthy donors and cancer patients. Profiling relied on immunoSEQ multiplex PCR, and the TCRdb table lists in-frame clones only, not all of them. The sample holds roughly 170,000 clones; 90% to 95% are singletons and the top ten take 1.3%. Sequencing was done on a sample of blood. These receptors were collected from a woman under 30 in good health. Each CDR3 is given with its conserved first and last residue. A D gene is named only where the DNA matches it firmly. Expanded clones are given a class, and other clones once, few, many or no size at all.

v_gene: TRBV6-6
j_gene: TRBJ2-4
d_gene: NA
abundance: once
CDR3nt: TGTGCCAGCAGCCGATCCGTGACAGGCGGCAAAAACATTCAGTACTTC
CDR3aa: CASSRSVTGGKNIQYF

v_gene: TRBV23-1
j_gene: TRBJ1-2
d_gene: NA
abundance: NA
CDR3nt: TGCGCCAGCAGTCAAGAAAGGACAGAGAACTATGGCTACACCTTC
CDR3aa: CASSQERTENYGYTF

v_gene: TRBV7-2
j_gene: TRBJ1-5
d_gene: NA
abundance: NA
CDR3nt: TGTGCCAGCAGCGACGGGACACGGGAGCGGCCCCAGCATTTT
CDR3aa: CASSDGTRERPQHF

v_gene: TRBV7-6
j_gene: TRBJ2-7
d_gene: TRBD2
abundance: NA
CDR3nt: TGTGCCAGCACCTTCATAGCGGGAGGGCCATTGGATACCTACGAGCAGTACTTC
CDR3aa: CASTFIAGGPLDTYEQYF

v_gene: TRBV27
j_gene: TRBJ1-1
d_gene: NA
abundance: NA
CDR3nt: TGTGCCAGCAGTCCAGGGGTCCGGAACACTGAAGCTTTCTTT
CDR3aa: CASSPGVRNTEAFF

v_gene: TRBV28
j_gene: TRBJ2-7
d_gene: NA
abundance: NA
CDR3nt: TGTGCCAGCACCCTTGGGACGGTAACCTACGAGCAGTACTTC
CDR3aa: CASTLGTVTYEQYF

v_gene: TRBV5-4
j_gene: TRBJ1-4
d_gene: NA
abundance: NA
CDR3nt: TGTGCCAGCAGTCCCGATTTAGGGGCTAATGAAAAACTGTTTTTT
CDR3aa: CASSPDLGANEKLFF

v_gene: TRBV5-1
j_gene: TRBJ2-3
d_gene: TRBD2
abundance: NA
CDR3nt: TGCGCCAGCAGCTTAGGTGCCAGCGGGAAGGCAGATACGCAGTATTTT
CDR3aa: CASSLGASGKADTQYF

v_gene: TRBV12-3/TRBV12-4
j_gene: TRBJ1-5
d_gene: NA
abundance: NA
CDR3nt: TGTGCCAGCAGTGAGGAGCAGGGTGTGCCCCAGCATTTT
CDR3aa: CASSEEQGVPQHF

v_gene: TRBV6-1
j_gene: TRBJ2-1
d_gene: NA
abundance: NA
CDR3nt: TGTGCCAGCAGTGAACTAAGCGCCCACAATGAGCAGTTCTTC
CDR3aa: CASSELSAHNEQFF

v_gene: TRBV2
j_gene: TRBJ1-1
d_gene: NA
abundance: NA
CDR3nt: TGTGCCAGCACTCGTGGGGTCGTGGGCACTGAAGCTTTCTTT
CDR3aa: CASTRGVVGTEAFF

v_gene: TRBV5-8
j_gene: TRBJ1-2
d_gene: TRBD1
abundance: NA
CDR3nt: TGTGCCAGCAGCTTGCCAGGGGGCGGCCGAAGCGGCACCTTC
CDR3aa: CASSLPGGGRSGTF

v_gene: TRBV6-5
j_gene: TRBJ1-1
d_gene: NA
abundance: NA
CDR3nt: TGTGCCAGCAGTTTACCTCCAGGGAACACTGAAGCTTTCTTT
CDR3aa: CASSLPPGNTEAFF

v_gene: TRBV11-2
j_gene: TRBJ2-5
d_gene: TRBD2
abundance: NA
CDR3nt: TGTGCCAGCAGCCCGCGGGGGGTTGTTACGGGTGATCAAGAGACCCAGTACTTC
CDR3aa: CASSPRGVVTGDQETQYF

v_gene: TRBV7-3
j_gene: TRBJ2-1
d_gene: TRBD2
abundance: once
CDR3nt: TGTGCCAGCAGCTCGGGACTAGCGGGGGCCCCTCGGTTCTTC
CDR3aa: CASSSGLAGAPRFF

v_gene: TRBV5-1
j_gene: TRBJ1-2
d_gene: NA
abundance: NA
CDR3nt: TGCGCCAGCAGCCCCTACAGGGCTGTCTATGGCTACACCTTC
CDR3aa: CASSPYRAVYGYTF

v_gene: TRBV11-2
j_gene: TRBJ1-1
d_gene: NA
abundance: NA
CDR3nt: TGTGCCAGCAGCTTAGGAAGGGGTAGATCCATGAACACTGAAGCTTTCTTT
CDR3aa: CASSLGRGRSMNTEAFF

v_gene: TRBV24-1
j_gene: TRBJ1-1
d_gene: TRBD1
abundance: NA
CDR3nt: TGTGCCACCAGTGCCTCCCGGGACAGGGAAGCTTTCTTT
CDR3aa: CATSASRDREAFF

v_gene: TRBV21-1
j_gene: TRBJ1-5
d_gene: NA
abundance: NA
CDR3nt: TGTGCCAGCAGCAAGAAAGGGGCACAGGGAGAATTGAGCAATCAGCCCCAGCATTTT
CDR3aa: CASSKKGAQGELSNQPQHF

v_gene: TRBV14
j_gene: TRBJ2-1
d_gene: NA
abundance: NA
CDR3nt: TGTGCCAGCTTATTGAACAGGTACAATGAGCAGTTCTTC
CDR3aa: CASLLNRYNEQFF

v_gene: TRBV21-1
j_gene: TRBJ1-5
d_gene: NA
abundance: NA
CDR3nt: TGTGCCAGCCCACCTGGGGTACAGCCCCAGCATTTT
CDR3aa: CASPPGVQPQHF

v_gene: TRBV18
j_gene: TRBJ1-3
d_gene: TRBD1
abundance: NA
CDR3nt: TGTGCCAGCTCACCAACAATCTCCGGGACAGGGGTGTTCTCCGGAAACACCATATATTTT
CDR3aa: CASSPTISGTGVFSGNTIYF

v_gene: TRBV9
j_gene: TRBJ1-2
d_gene: NA
abundance: NA
CDR3nt: TGTGCCAGCAGCCCCTCTACGGGCTATGGCTACACCTTC
CDR3aa: CASSPSTGYGYTF

v_gene: TRBV2
j_gene: TRBJ2-7
d_gene: TRBD2
abundance: NA
CDR3nt: TGTGCCAGCGGGGGGGATACCTACGAGCAGTACTTC
CDR3aa: CASGGDTYEQYF

v_gene: TRBV4-1
j_gene: TRBJ2-3
d_gene: NA
abundance: NA
CDR3nt: TGCGCCAGCAGCCAACGCGGGGCAGATACGCAGTATTTT
CDR3aa: CASSQRGADTQYF

v_gene: TRBV6-1
j_gene: TRBJ1-5
d_gene: NA
abundance: NA
CDR3nt: TGTGCCAGCAGTGAAGCTCAGACAGATAATCAGCCCCAGCATTTT
CDR3aa: CASSEAQTDNQPQHF

v_gene: TRBV14
j_gene: TRBJ1-2
d_gene: NA
abundance: NA
CDR3nt: TGTGCCAGCAGCCAAACGGTGCCCTATGGCTACACCTTC
CDR3aa: CASSQTVPYGYTF

v_gene: TRBV6-1
j_gene: TRBJ2-6
d_gene: NA
abundance: NA
CDR3nt: TGTGCCAGCAGTGTCACAGGCCGAAGCTCTGGGGCCAACGTCCTGACTTTC
CDR3aa: CASSVTGRSSGANVLTF

v_gene: TRBV7-2
j_gene: TRBJ2-1
d_gene: TRBD2
abundance: NA
CDR3nt: TGTGCCAGCAGCCCTAGCGGGGGGGCACACAATGAGCAGTTCTTC
CDR3aa: CASSPSGGAHNEQFF

v_gene: TRBV7-9
j_gene: TRBJ1-2
d_gene: TRBD1
abundance: NA
CDR3nt: TGTGCCAGCAGCTTCGGGACAGGGCCTGGCTACACCTTC
CDR3aa: CASSFGTGPGYTF

v_gene: TRBV11-3
j_gene: TRBJ2-2
d_gene: NA
abundance: NA
CDR3nt: TGTGCCAGCAGCTTACGGCAGGGATATAGCGGGGAGCTGTTTTTT
CDR3aa: CASSLRQGYSGELFF

v_gene: TRBV20-1
j_gene: TRBJ1-2
d_gene: NA
abundance: NA
CDR3nt: TGCAGTGCTAGTCACCCTCAAGTCTATGGCTACACCTTC
CDR3aa: CSASHPQVYGYTF

v_gene: TRBV6-5
j_gene: TRBJ1-2
d_gene: NA
abundance: NA
CDR3nt: TGTGCCAGCATCGACGCGACAGGAGGAGGAGGCTACACCTTC
CDR3aa: CASIDATGGGGYTF

v_gene: TRBV21-1
j_gene: TRBJ2-5
d_gene: NA
abundance: NA
CDR3nt: TGTGCCAGCAGCAGGACCGGGACTAGCGGGGGCCCTCAAGAGACCCAGTACTTC
CDR3aa: CASSRTGTSGGPQETQYF

v_gene: TRBV15
j_gene: TRBJ2-5
d_gene: TRBD2
abundance: NA
CDR3nt: TGTGCCACCAGTGATAGCGGGGGCCACCAAGAGACCCAGTACTTC
CDR3aa: CATSDSGGHQETQYF

v_gene: TRBV7-9
j_gene: TRBJ1-1
d_gene: NA
abundance: NA
CDR3nt: TGTGCCAGCAGCTTAGTATCAACATCCACTGAAGCTTTCTTT
CDR3aa: CASSLVSTSTEAFF

v_gene: TRBV19
j_gene: TRBJ2-1
d_gene: TRBD1
abundance: NA
CDR3nt: TGTGCCAGTAGCCAGACAGGGGTACCCTACAATGAGCAGTTCTTC
CDR3aa: CASSQTGVPYNEQFF

v_gene: TRBV5-8
j_gene: TRBJ1-5
d_gene: NA
abundance: NA
CDR3nt: TGTGCCAGCAGCCCCACAGGGAATAGCAATCAGCCCCAGCATTTT
CDR3aa: CASSPTGNSNQPQHF

v_gene: TRBV15
j_gene: TRBJ1-1
d_gene: NA
abundance: NA
CDR3nt: TGTGCCACCAGCAGAGCGTGGACTCCAGGGTGGCAGATGAACACTGAAGCTTTCTTT
CDR3aa: CATSRAWTPGWQMNTEAFF

v_gene: TRBV7-2
j_gene: TRBJ1-1
d_gene: NA
abundance: NA
CDR3nt: TGTGCCAGCAGCTATCGCCAGACTCAGGCCGGAGAAGCTTTCTTT
CDR3aa: CASSYRQTQAGEAFF

v_gene: TRBV7-9
j_gene: TRBJ2-7
d_gene: TRBD1
abundance: once
CDR3nt: TGTGCCAGCAGCTCAAGGACAGGGTTCGAGCAGTACTTC
CDR3aa: CASSSRTGFEQYF

v_gene: TRBV2
j_gene: TRBJ1-2
d_gene: NA
abundance: NA
CDR3nt: TGTGCCAGCAGTGTTCACAGTACTAACTATGGCTACACCTTC
CDR3aa: CASSVHSTNYGYTF

v_gene: TRBV12-3/TRBV12-4
j_gene: TRBJ2-1
d_gene: NA
abundance: NA
CDR3nt: TGTGCCAGCAGTTCAGGGGAGGGCAATGAGCAGTTCTTC
CDR3aa: CASSSGEGNEQFF

v_gene: TRBV7-2
j_gene: TRBJ1-4
d_gene: TRBD1
abundance: few
CDR3nt: TGTGCCAGCAACATAGGGGGCTCGGGGGTTGTGAAACTGTTTTTT
CDR3aa: CASNIGGSGVVKLFF

v_gene: TRBV7-2
j_gene: TRBJ1-1
d_gene: TRBD1
abundance: NA
CDR3nt: TGTGCCAGCAGCTTAGTAGTGGCAGGGGGCTGGGGAACTGAAGCTTTCTTT
CDR3aa: CASSLVVAGGWGTEAFF

v_gene: TRBV3-1/TRBV3-2
j_gene: TRBJ1-1
d_gene: TRBD1
abundance: NA
CDR3nt: TGTGCCAGCAGTCTCCGGGACAGGGATGGTGAAGCTTTCTTT
CDR3aa: CASSLRDRDGEAFF

v_gene: TRBV14
j_gene: TRBJ2-1
d_gene: TRBD2
abundance: once
CDR3nt: TGTGCCAGCACCCTAGCGGGGGACTACAATGAGCAGTTCTTC
CDR3aa: CASTLAGDYNEQFF

v_gene: TRBV5-4
j_gene: TRBJ1-1
d_gene: NA
abundance: NA
CDR3nt: TGTGCCAGCAGCCAAAGCGACACTGAAGCTTTCTTT
CDR3aa: CASSQSDTEAFF